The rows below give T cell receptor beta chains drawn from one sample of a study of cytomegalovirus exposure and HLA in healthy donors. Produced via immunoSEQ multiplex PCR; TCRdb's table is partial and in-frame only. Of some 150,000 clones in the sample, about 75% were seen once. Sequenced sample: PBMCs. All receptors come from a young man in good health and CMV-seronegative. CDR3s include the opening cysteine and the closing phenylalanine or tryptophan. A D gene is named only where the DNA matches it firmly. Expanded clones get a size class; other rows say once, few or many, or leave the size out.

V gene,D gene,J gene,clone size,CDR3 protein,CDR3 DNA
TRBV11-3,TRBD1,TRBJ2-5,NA,CASSRGTGQETQYF,TGTGCCAGCAGCCGAGGGACAGGCCAAGAGACCCAGTACTTC
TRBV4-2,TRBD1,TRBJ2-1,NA,CASSQDLTGTGLMSGGQFF,TGTGCCAGCAGCCAAGATTTAACCGGGACAGGGTTGATGTCGGGAGGGCAGTTCTTC
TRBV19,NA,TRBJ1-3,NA,CASSISGSQGNTIYF,TGTGCCAGTAGTATTTCAGGGTCACAAGGAAACACCATATATTTT
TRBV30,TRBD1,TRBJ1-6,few,CACRQGGAGSPLHF,TGTGCCTGCCGACAGGGTGGGGCGGGTTCACCCCTCCACTTT
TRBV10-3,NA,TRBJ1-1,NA,CAISEKGQGWTEAFF,TGTGCCATCAGTGAGAAGGGTCAGGGGTGGACTGAAGCTTTCTTT
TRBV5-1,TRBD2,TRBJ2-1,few,CASSGGASGRAGEQFF,TGCGCCAGCAGTGGGGGGGCTAGCGGGAGGGCTGGTGAGCAGTTCTTC
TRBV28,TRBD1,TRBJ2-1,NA,CASSTPGTVGHEQFF,TGTGCCAGCAGCACTCCGGGGACAGTGGGCCATGAGCAGTTCTTC
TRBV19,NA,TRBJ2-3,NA,CASSISGRGGSDTQYF,TGTGCCAGTAGTATCTCTGGTAGAGGGGGTTCAGATACGCAGTATTTT
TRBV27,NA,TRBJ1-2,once,CASSPSGLEYGYTF,TGTGCCAGCAGTCCCTCGGGGTTAGAGTATGGCTACACCTTC
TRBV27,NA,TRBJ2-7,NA,CASSLNSGRATYEQYF,TGTGCCAGCAGTTTAAATTCGGGCAGGGCTACCTACGAGCAGTACTTC
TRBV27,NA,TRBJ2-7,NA,CASITRGGVTTYEQYF,TGTGCCAGCATCACCCGAGGGGGTGTGACTACCTACGAGCAGTACTTC
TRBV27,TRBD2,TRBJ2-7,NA,CASSLSASGLTYEQYF,TGTGCCAGCAGTTTATCGGCTAGCGGGCTGACTTACGAGCAGTACTTC
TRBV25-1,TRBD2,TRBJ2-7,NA,CASMTSGSPNGQYF,TGTGCCAGCATGACTAGCGGGAGTCCCAACGGGCAGTACTTC
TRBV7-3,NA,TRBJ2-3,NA,CASSPGGVNTQYF,TGTGCCAGCAGCCCAGGCGGGGTCAATACGCAGTATTTT
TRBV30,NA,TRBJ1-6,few,CAWSRPGPDNSPLHF,TGTGCCTGGAGCCGACCAGGGCCCGATAATTCACCCCTCCACTTT
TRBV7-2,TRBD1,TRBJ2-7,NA,CASSPGPQGIEQYF,TGTGCCAGCAGCCCGGGCCCACAGGGGATTGAGCAGTACTTC
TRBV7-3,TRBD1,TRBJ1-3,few,CASSPGQGDGNTIYF,TGTGCCAGCAGCCCGGGACAGGGGGATGGAAACACCATATATTTT
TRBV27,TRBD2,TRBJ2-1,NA,CASSLSGTSGRSFHDSYNEQFF,TGTGCCAGCAGTTTATCCGGGACTAGCGGGAGGTCCTTTCACGACTCCTACAATGAGCAGTTCTTC
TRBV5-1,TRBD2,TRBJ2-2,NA,CASSYRLAANTGELFF,TGCGCCAGCAGCTACCGACTAGCGGCGAACACCGGGGAGCTGTTTTTT
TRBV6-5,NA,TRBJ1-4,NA,CASSTEFATNEKLFF,TGTGCCAGCAGTACAGAGTTTGCAACTAATGAAAAACTGTTTTTT
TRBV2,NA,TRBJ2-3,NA,CASSEAALARTDTQYF,TGTGCCAGCAGTGAAGCCGCACTAGCCCGCACAGATACGCAGTATTTT
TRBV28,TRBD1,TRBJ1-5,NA,CASREYRGTQPQHF,TGTGCCAGCAGGGAATACAGGGGGACTCAGCCCCAGCATTTT
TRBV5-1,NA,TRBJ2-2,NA,CASTAGTQYTGELFF,TGCGCCAGCACAGCCGGGACTCAATATACCGGGGAGCTGTTTTTT
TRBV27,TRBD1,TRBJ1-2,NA,CASSPIPLTIFRQGEISNYGYTF,TGTGCCAGCAGTCCTATCCCCCTAACCATCTTTAGACAGGGAGAGATCTCTAACTATGGCTACACCTTC
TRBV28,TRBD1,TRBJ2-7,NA,CASSSLRDRAYEQYF,TGTGCCAGCAGCTCACTCCGGGACAGAGCCTACGAGCAGTACTTC
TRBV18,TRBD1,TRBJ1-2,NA,CASSTAGQGYGYTF,TGTGCCAGCTCAACAGCGGGACAGGGCTATGGCTACACCTTC
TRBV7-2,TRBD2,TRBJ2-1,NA,CASSLASGSLHEQFF,TGTGCCAGCAGCTTGGCTAGCGGGAGTCTCCATGAGCAGTTCTTC
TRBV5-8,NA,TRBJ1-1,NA,CASSLEQGGGTEAFF,TGTGCCAGCAGCTTGGAGCAGGGAGGAGGCACTGAAGCTTTCTTT
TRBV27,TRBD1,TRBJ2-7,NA,CASRGQGAGEGEQYF,TGTGCCAGCAGGGGACAGGGGGCGGGGGAGGGCGAGCAGTACTTC
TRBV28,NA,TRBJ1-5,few,CASGGRTYQPQHF,TGTGCCAGCGGAGGCAGGACTTATCAGCCCCAGCATTTT
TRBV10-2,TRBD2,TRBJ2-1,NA,CASSPGLAGDNEQFF,TGCGCCAGCAGCCCAGGACTAGCGGGAGACAATGAGCAGTTCTTC
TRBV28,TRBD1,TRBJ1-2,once,CASSDTGGYGYTF,TGTGCCAGCAGTGACACAGGGGGCTATGGCTACACCTTC
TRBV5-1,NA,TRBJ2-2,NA,CASILGPGTTGELLF,TGCGCCAGCATCTTGGGGCCGGGCACCACCGGGGAGCTGCTTTTT
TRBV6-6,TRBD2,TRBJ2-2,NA,CASSYSGGITGELFF,TGTGCCAGCAGTTACTCGGGAGGGATTACCGGGGAGCTGTTTTTT
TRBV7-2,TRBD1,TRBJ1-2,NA,CASSLAGQGVSYTF,TGTGCCAGCAGCTTAGCAGGACAGGGAGTGAGCTACACCTTC
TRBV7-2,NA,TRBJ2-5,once,CATRVPTDSETQYF,TGTGCCACCCGGGTTCCAACTGATTCGGAGACCCAGTACTTC
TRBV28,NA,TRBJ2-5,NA,CAHRGRGGRETQYF,TGTGCCCACAGGGGGAGGGGGGGCCGGGAGACCCAGTACTTC
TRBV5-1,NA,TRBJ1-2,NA,CASSPGGGYTF,TGCGCCAGCAGCCCGGGTGGAGGCTACACCTTC
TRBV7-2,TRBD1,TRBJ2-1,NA,CASTRDSRYNEQFF,TGTGCCAGCACCCGGGACAGCCGCTACAATGAGCAGTTCTTC
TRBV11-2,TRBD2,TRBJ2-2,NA,CASSLIAGGGTGELFF,TGTGCCAGCAGCTTAATCGCGGGAGGGGGCACCGGGGAGCTGTTTTTT
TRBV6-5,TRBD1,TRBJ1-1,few,CASSYRGRNTEAFF,TGTGCCAGCAGTTACAGGGGGCGGAACACTGAAGCTTTCTTT
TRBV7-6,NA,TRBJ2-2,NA,CASSPPTGELFF,TGTGCCAGCAGCCCTCCCACCGGGGAGCTGTTTTTT
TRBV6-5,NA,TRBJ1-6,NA,CASSYSQDGNSPLHF,TGTGCCAGCAGTTACTCACAGGACGGTAATTCACCCCTCCACTTT